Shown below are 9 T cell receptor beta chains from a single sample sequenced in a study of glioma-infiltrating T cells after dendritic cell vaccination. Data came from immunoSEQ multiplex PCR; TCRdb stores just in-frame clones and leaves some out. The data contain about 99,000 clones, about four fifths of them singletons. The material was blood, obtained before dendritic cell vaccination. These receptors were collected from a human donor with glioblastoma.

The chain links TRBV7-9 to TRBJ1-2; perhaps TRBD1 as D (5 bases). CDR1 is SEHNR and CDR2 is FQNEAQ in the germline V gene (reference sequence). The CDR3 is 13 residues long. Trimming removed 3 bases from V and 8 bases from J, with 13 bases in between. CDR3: CASSLVLGEGYTF. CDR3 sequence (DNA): TGTGCCAGCAGCTTGGTCCTAGGGGAAGGCTACACCTTC.

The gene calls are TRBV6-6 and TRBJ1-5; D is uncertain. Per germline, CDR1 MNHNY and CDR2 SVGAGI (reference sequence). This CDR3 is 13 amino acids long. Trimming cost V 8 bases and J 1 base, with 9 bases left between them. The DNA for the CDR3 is TGTGCCAGCCGGGCGGGCAGCAATCAGCCCCAGCATTTT. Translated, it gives CASRAGSNQPQHF.

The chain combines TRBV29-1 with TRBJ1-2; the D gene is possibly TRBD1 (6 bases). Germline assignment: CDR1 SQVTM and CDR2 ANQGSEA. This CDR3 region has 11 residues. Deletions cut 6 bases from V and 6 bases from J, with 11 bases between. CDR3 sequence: CSVTDRNGYTF. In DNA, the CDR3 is TGCAGCGTCACAGACAGGAATGGCTACACCTTC.

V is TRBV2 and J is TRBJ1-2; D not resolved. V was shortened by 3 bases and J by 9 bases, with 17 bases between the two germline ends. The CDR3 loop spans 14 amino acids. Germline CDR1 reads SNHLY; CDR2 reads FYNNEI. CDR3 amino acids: CASSDRSRRVSYTF. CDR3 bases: TGTGCCAGCAGTGATCGGAGCCGAAGAGTAAGCTACACCTTC.

CDR3 residues: CASDKGSINEKLFF. The DNA of the CDR3 is TGTGCCAGCGACAAAGGCAGCATAAATGAAAAACTGTTTTTT. The rearrangement joins TRBV19 to TRBJ1-4; D is unresolved. This CDR3 region has 14 residues. CDR1 LNHDA and CDR2 SQIVND come from the germline V gene (reference sequence). V lost 9 bases and J lost 5, with 16 bases in between.

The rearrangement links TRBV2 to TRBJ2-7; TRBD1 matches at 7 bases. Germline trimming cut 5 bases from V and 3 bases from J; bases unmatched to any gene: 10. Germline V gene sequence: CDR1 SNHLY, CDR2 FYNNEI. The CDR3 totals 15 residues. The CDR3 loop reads CASSRPQGPLYEQYF. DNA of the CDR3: TGTGCCAGCAGTAGACCACAGGGGCCCCTCTACGAGCAGTACTTC. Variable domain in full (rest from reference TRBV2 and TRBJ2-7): EPEVTQTPSHQVTQMGQEVILRCVPISNHLYFYWYRQILGQKVEFLVSFYNNEISEKSEIFDDQFSVERPDGSNFTLKIRSTKLEDSAMYFCASSRPQGPLYEQYFGPGTRLTVT.

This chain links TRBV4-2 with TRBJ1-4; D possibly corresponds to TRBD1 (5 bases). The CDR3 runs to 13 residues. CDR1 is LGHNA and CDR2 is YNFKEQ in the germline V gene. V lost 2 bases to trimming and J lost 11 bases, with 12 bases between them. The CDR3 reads CASSQTRAGKLFF. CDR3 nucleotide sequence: TGTGCCAGCAGCCAAACCAGGGCGGGGAAACTGTTTTTT.

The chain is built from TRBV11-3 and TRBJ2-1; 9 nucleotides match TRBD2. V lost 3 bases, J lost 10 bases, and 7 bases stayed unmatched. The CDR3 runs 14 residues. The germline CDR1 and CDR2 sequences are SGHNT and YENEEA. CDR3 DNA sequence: TGTGCCAGCAGCTTCGGGGTTAGCGGGGGAGAGCAGTTCTTC. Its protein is CASSFGVSGGEQFF.

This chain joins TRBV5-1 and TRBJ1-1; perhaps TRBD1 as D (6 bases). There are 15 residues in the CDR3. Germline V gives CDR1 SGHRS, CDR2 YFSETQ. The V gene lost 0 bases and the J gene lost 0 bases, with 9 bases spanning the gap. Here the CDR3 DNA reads TGCGCCAGCAGCTTGGTGGGACAAATGAACACTGAAGCTTTCTTT. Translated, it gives CASSLVGQMNTEAFF.